This TCR beta chain is drawn from a study of technical replicates of blood from a few donors. The CDR3 runs to 15 residues. Germline CDR1 is LNHNV and CDR2 is YYDKDF (reference sequence). Losses at the gene ends were 3 bases for V and 0 bases for J; bases not matched to a gene: 4. Produced via immunoSEQ multiplex PCR; TCRdb's table is partial and in-frame only. Of about 84,000 clones detected, approximately 97% appear once; the ten largest clones hold more than 0.15%. This clone was found once. The J gene is TRBJ1-2, the V gene TRBV15; 7 nucleotides align to TRBD1. The source material was T cells isolated from PBMCs. The origin of this receptor is a human donor in good health. CDR3 region: CATSRGQTPNYGYTF. CDR3 coding DNA: TGTGCCACCAGCAGGGGACAGACCCCTAACTATGGCTACACCTTC.